This TCR beta chain was captured by sequencing in a study of T cells expressing NK-cell markers. One entry per CDR3 protein, without DNA, is what TCRdb gives after re-calling the 5' RACE reads. The listing records fewer than 550,000 distinct CDR3 sequences. The CDR3 covers 15 residues. Germline V CDR1 and CDR2: SNHLY, FYNNEI. The clonotype originates from a woman aged 45 to 65 in good health. The chain has TRBV2 and TRBJ1-5; checking the TCRdb D call of TRBD1 is not possible without DNA. The material sequenced was blood T cells: a sorted CD56 or NKG2C T cell subset, CD4+ or CD8+ T cells, or bulk PBMC T cells (not recorded which). This chain's CDR3 is CASTSDRVEVQPQHF. Supplemented by reference TRBV2 and TRBJ1-5, the full variable domain reads EPEVTQTPSHQVTQMGQEVILRCVPISNHLYFYWYRQILGQKVEFLVSFYNNEISEKSEIFDDQFSVERPDGSNFTLKIRSTKLEDSAMYFCASTSDRVEVQPQHFGDGTRLSIL.